The 10 T cell receptor beta chains in this list originate from one sample, sequenced in a study of response to subunit inactivated influenza vaccine. MiXCR, run by TCRdb on the RT-PCR reads, gives a single entry per CDR3 protein. The table shows 650,000 to 800,000 distinct CDR3 sequences, with approximately 15% occurring only once. The specimen was PBMCs from blood, collected less than 15 days before vaccination. These receptors all come from a middle-aged man who received an inactivated influenza vaccine.

V gene TRBV25-1 combines with J gene TRBJ1-2, with 7 positions matching TRBD1. Germline assignment: CDR1 MGHDK and CDR2 SYGVNS. V dropped 0 bases and J dropped 4; count of bases not matched to a gene: 5. The CDR3 loop spans 15 amino acids. CDR3 sequence: CASSEYHRGSYGYTF. The CDR3 nucleotides are TGTGCCAGCAGTGAATACCACAGGGGCTCCTATGGCTACACCTTC.

This clonotype was counted many times. This chain links TRBV12-3 or TRBV12-4 with TRBJ2-7; 12 nucleotides align to TRBD1. The trim removed 5 bases at V and 3 bases at J, leaving 5 bases unmatched. This CDR3 has 15 residues. CDR3 nucleotide sequence: TGTGCCAGCAGTCCCGGGACAGGGGGCTACTACGAGCAGTACTTC. This sequence encodes CASSPGTGGYYEQYF.

The sample holds a few counts of this clonotype. The chain is built from TRBV30 and TRBJ2-1, with TRBD1 as a possible D gene (5 bases). The V and J ends lost 4 bases and 8 bases respectively, with 18 bases between them. Germline values: CDR1 GTSNPN, CDR2 SVGIG (reference sequence). The CDR3 totals 14 residues. This CDR3 reads CAWMGSGYFDEQFF. The CDR3 DNA sequence: TGTGCCTGGATGGGGTCAGGGTATTTCGATGAGCAGTTCTTC.

This clonotype was seen a handful of times. The genes are TRBV3-1 and TRBJ2-2, with 10 nucleotides matching TRBD2. This CDR3 has 16 amino acids. Trimming cost V 4 bases and J 5 bases; bases outside gene matches: 7. Germline-derived CDR1 and CDR2 are LGHDT and YNNKEL (reference sequence). The CDR3 spells CASSLPGTSVTGELFF. CDR3 sequence (DNA): TGTGCCAGCAGCCTTCCGGGGACTAGCGTTACCGGGGAGCTGTTTTTT.

The CDR3 here is CASSLGPTTGQGHEQYF. The CDR3, as DNA: TGTGCCAGCAGCTTAGGCCCCACCACGGGACAGGGCCACGAGCAGTACTTC. The V gene is TRBV7-2, the J gene TRBJ2-7; 9 nucleotides align to TRBD1. This CDR3 region has 17 residues. J gave up 5 bases and V 1 base, and 12 bases lay outside the gene matches. CDR1 and CDR2 (germline): SGHTA, FQGNSA.

This clonotype has just one count. The chain carries TRBV7-9 and TRBJ1-5; TRBD1 matches 7 bases. Germline V gives CDR1 SEHNR, CDR2 FQNEAQ (reference sequence). J was trimmed by 2 bases and V by 5 bases; bases with no gene match: 3. The CDR3 is made up of 14 amino acids. DNA of the CDR3: TGTGCCAGCAGCAACGACAGGGGCAATCAGCCCCAGCATTTT. Protein sequence: CASSNDRGNQPQHF.

In this sample, this clonotype turned up many times. V is TRBV6-4 and J is TRBJ1-5; 9 bases fit TRBD1. The CDR3 totals 15 residues. Germline loops: CDR1 MRHNA, CDR2 SNTAGT. V trimming: 10 bases; J trimming: 3 bases; junction bases outside the gene matches: 10. Written as DNA, the CDR3 is TGTGCCATCCGGCGGGGACAGGGCTCCAATCAGCCCCAGCATTTT. The encoded protein is CAIRRGQGSNQPQHF.

The chain combines TRBV10-1 with TRBJ2-1; 8 bases line up with TRBD2. This CDR3 has 13 amino acids. The V and J ends lost 7 bases and 3 bases, in that order; junction bases with no gene match: 2. The germline V gene has CDR1 WNHNN and CDR2 SYGVQD (reference sequence). The CDR3 region is CASTSGGYNEQFF. The CDR3 DNA is TGCGCCAGCACCAGCGGGGGCTACAATGAGCAGTTCTTC.

This clonotype was counted many times. CDR3 protein: CASTEYGTGELFF. CDR3 bases: TGTGCCAGCACCGAGTACGGCACCGGGGAGCTGTTTTTT. The genes are TRBV12-3 or TRBV12-4 and TRBJ2-2; D gene ambiguous. This CDR3 has 13 amino acids. V gave up 7 bases and J gave up 4 bases, with 10 bases separating them.

The genes are TRBV12-3 or TRBV12-4 and TRBJ1-3; D is undetermined. V was trimmed by 3 bases and J by 7 bases, leaving 4 bases between them. The CDR3 loop spans 11 amino acids. Written as DNA, the CDR3 is TGTGCCAGCAGTTTCGTTAACACCATATATTTT. Residues: CASSFVNTIYF.